Listed here are 4 T cell receptor beta chains from one sample, sequenced in a study of blood T cell repertoires in COVID-19. Only in-frame clones appear in the TCRdb table, and some are missing; sequencing was by immunoSEQ multiplex PCR. This sample has roughly 130,000 clones; more than 60% occur once, and the top ten carry roughly 17%. The material sequenced was peripheral blood. The receptors derive from a man between 50 and 59 years old with acute or convalescent COVID-19.

This clone has just one count. This chain connects TRBV7-2 to TRBJ2-2, with 8 bases identical to TRBD1. Per germline, CDR1 SGHTA and CDR2 FQGNSA. This CDR3 region has 14 residues. The V segment lost 2 bases and the J segment 7 bases; nucleotides outside the gene matches: 3. The CDR3: CASSLSGGFGELFF. CDR3 DNA: TGTGCCAGCAGCTTATCAGGGGGCTTCGGGGAGCTGTTTTTT.

The chain carries TRBV19 and TRBJ1-5, with D tentatively TRBD1 (5 bases). CDR1 and CDR2 from the germline V gene are LNHDA and SQIVND (reference sequence). CDR3 length: 14 amino acids. V was cut by 0 bases and J by 9 bases, with 12 bases left in between. The CDR3 nucleotides read TGTGCCAGTAGTATAGATCTAGTAGGGGCGCCCCAGCATTTT. Encoded protein: CASSIDLVGAPQHF.

This clone was recorded at least ten times. This sample also contains other DNA sequences that code for the same CDR3. CDR3 region: CASSQDRNYGYTF. DNA of the CDR3: TGCGCCAGCAGCCAGGACAGGAACTATGGCTACACCTTC. V and J are TRBV4-1 and TRBJ1-2; 7 bases align to TRBD1. After removal of 3 bases from V and 2 bases from J, the junction contained 0 bases not matched to a gene. The CDR3 runs to 13 residues. From germline, CDR1 is MGHRA and CDR2 YSYEKL.

V usage is TRBV6-5 and J usage is TRBJ2-7, with D uncertain. CDR3 length equals 11 residues. The germline V gene has CDR1 MNHEY and CDR2 SVGAGI. V dropped 8 bases and J dropped 3 bases, with 8 bases sitting between them. The CDR3 sequence is CASGQGYEQYF. The DNA of the CDR3 is TGTGCCAGCGGGCAAGGCTACGAGCAGTACTTC.